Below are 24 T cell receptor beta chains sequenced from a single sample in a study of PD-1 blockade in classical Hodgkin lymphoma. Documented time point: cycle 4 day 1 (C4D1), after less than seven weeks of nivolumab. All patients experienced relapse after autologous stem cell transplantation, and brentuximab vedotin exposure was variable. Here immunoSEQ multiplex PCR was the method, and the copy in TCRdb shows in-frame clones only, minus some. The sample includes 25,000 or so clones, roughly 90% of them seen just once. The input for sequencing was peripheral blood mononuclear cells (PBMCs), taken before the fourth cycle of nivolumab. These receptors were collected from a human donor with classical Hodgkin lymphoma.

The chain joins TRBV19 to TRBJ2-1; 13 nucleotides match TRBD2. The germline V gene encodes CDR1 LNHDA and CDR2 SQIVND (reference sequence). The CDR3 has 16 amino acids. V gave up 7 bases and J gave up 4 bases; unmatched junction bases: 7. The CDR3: CASTRTSGGVYNEQFF. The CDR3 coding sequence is TGTGCCAGTACAAGGACTAGCGGGGGAGTTTACAATGAGCAGTTCTTC.

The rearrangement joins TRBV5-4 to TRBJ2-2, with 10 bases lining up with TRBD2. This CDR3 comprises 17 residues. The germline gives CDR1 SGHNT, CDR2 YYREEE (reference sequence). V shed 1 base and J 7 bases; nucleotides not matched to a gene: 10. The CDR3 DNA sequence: TGTGCCAGCAGCTTGTCTAGCGGGAGAGTCCAAAGCGGGGAGCTGTTTTTT. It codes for CASSLSSGRVQSGELFF. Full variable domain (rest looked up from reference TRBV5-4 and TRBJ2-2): ETGVTQSPTHLIKTRGQQVTLRCSSQSGHNTVSWYQQALGQGPQFIFQYYREEENGRGNFPPRFSGLQFPNYSSELNVNALELDDSALYLCASSLSSGRVQSGELFFGEGSRLTVL.

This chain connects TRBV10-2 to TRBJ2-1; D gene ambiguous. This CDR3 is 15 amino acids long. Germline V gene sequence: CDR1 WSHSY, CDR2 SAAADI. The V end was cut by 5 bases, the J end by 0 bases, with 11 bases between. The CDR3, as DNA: TGCGCCAGCAGTACCTCGGAGAGCTCCTACAATGAGCAGTTCTTC. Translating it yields CASSTSESSYNEQFF.

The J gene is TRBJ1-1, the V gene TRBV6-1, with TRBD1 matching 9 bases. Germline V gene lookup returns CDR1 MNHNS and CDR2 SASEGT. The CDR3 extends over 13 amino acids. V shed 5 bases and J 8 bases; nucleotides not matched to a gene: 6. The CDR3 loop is CASSPQGAGEAFF. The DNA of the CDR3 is TGTGCCAGCAGTCCACAGGGGGCCGGGGAAGCTTTCTTT.

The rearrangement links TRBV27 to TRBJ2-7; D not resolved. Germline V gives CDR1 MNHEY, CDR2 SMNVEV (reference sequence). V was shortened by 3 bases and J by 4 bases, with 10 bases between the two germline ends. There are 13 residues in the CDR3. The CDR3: CASSFYPKYEQYF. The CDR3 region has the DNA TGTGCCAGCAGTTTTTATCCCAAATACGAGCAGTACTTC.

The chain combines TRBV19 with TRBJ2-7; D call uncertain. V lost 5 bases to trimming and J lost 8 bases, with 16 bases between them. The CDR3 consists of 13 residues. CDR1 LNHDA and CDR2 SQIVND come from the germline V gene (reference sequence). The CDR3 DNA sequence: TGTGCCAGTAGTTTGTATGAGTCTCCTAAGCAGTACTTC. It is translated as CASSLYESPKQYF.

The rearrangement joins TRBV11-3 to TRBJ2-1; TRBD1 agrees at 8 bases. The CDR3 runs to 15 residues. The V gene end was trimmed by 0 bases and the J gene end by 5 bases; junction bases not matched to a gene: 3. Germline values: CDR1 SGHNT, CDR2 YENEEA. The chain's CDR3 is CASSLEGTGHNEQFF. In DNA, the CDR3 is TGTGCCAGCAGCTTAGAAGGGACAGGACACAATGAGCAGTTCTTC. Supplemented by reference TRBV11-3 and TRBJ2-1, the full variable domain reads EAGVVQSPRYKIIEKKQPVAFWCNPISGHNTLYWYLQNLGQGPELLIRYENEEAVDDSQLPKDRFSAERLKGVDSTLKIQPAELGDSAVYLCASSLEGTGHNEQFFGPGTRLTVL.

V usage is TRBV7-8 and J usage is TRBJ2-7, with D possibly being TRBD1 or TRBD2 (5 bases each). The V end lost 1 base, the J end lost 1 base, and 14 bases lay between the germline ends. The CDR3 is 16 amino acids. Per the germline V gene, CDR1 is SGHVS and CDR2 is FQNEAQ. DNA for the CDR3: TGTGCCAGCAGCTTAGATTCAGGGAGAGGGTCCTACGAGCAGTACTTC. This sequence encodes CASSLDSGRGSYEQYF.

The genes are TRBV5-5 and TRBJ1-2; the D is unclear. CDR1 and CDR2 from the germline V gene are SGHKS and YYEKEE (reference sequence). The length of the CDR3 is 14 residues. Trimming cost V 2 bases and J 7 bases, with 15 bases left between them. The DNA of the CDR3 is TGTGCCAGCAGCTTCCGGACCGCTGTCGGTGGCTACACCTTC. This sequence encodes CASSFRTAVGGYTF.

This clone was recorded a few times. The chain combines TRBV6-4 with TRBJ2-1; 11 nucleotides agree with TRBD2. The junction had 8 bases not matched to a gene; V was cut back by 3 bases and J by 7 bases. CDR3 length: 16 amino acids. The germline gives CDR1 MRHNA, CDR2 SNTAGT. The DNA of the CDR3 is TGTGCCAGCAGTGAAAGGGGGACTAGCGGAAGTAATGAGCAGTTCTTC. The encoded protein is CASSERGTSGSNEQFF.

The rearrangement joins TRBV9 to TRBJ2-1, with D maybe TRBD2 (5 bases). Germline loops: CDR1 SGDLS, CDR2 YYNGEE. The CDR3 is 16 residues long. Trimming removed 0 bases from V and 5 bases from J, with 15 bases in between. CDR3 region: CASSVAYLAGDNEQFF. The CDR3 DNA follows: TGTGCCAGCAGCGTAGCTTATCTAGCCGGCGACAATGAGCAGTTCTTC.

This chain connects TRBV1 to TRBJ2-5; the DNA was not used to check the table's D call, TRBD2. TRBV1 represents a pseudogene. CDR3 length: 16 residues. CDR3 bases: TGCACCAGCAGCCAAGATGGGGGGGGGTACCAAGAGACCCAGTACTTC. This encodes CTSSQDGGGYQETQYF.

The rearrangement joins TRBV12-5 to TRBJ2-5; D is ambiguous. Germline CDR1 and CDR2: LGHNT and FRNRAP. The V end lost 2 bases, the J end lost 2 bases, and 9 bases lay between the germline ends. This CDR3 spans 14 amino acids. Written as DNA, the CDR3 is TGTGCTAGTGGTTTGCCGGCCCCACAAGAGACCCAGTACTTC. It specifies CASGLPAPQETQYF.

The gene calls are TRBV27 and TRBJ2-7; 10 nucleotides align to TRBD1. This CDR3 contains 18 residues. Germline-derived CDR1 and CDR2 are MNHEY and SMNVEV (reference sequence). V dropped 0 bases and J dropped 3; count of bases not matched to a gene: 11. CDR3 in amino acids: CASSLSPGTGAAYYEQYF. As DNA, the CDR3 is TGTGCCAGCAGTTTATCCCCCGGGACAGGGGCCGCGTACTACGAGCAGTACTTC.

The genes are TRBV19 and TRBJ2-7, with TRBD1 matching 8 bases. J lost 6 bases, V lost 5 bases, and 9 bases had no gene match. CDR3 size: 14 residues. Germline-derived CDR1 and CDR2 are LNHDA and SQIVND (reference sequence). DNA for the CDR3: TGTGCCAGTAGTGTCGGGACAGGCTTCCCCGAGCAGTACTTC. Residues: CASSVGTGFPEQYF. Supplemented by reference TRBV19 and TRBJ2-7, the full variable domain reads DGGITQSPKYLFRKEGQNVTLSCEQNLNHDAMYWYRQDPGQGLRLIYYSQIVNDFQKGDIAEGYSVSREKKESFPLTVTSAQKNPTAFYLCASSVGTGFPEQYFGPGTRLTVT.

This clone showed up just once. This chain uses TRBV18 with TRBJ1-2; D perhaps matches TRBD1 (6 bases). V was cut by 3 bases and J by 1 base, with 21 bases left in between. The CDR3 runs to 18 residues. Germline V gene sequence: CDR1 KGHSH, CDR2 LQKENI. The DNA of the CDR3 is TGTGCCAGCTCACCTCCGGAGGGGGGGCCCTACTTTAACTATGGCTACACCTTC. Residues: CASSPPEGGPYFNYGYTF.

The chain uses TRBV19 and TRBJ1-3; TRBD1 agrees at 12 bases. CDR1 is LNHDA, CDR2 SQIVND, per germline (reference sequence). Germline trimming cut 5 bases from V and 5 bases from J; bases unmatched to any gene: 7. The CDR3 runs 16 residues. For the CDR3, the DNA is TGTGCCAGTAGTCATGGGACAGGGGGCTTTAGAAACACCATATATTTT. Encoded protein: CASSHGTGGFRNTIYF. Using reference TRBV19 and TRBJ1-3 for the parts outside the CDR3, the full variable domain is DGGITQSPKYLFRKEGQNVTLSCEQNLNHDAMYWYRQDPGQGLRLIYYSQIVNDFQKGDIAEGYSVSREKKESFPLTVTSAQKNPTAFYLCASSHGTGGFRNTIYFGEGSWLTVV.

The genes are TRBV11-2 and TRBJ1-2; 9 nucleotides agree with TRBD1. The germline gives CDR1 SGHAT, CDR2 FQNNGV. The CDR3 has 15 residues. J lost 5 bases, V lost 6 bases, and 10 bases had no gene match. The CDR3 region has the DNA TGTGCCAGCAGTTCCATACAGGGGGCCGGTTATGGCTACACCTTC. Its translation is CASSSIQGAGYGYTF.

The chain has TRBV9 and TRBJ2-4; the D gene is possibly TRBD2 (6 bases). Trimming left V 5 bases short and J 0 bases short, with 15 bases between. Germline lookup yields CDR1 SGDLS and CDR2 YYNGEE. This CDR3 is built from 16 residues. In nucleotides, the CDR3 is TGTGCCAGCAGTTTTGGGGCGGGACTAGCCAAAAACATTCAGTACTTC. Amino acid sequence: CASSFGAGLAKNIQYF.

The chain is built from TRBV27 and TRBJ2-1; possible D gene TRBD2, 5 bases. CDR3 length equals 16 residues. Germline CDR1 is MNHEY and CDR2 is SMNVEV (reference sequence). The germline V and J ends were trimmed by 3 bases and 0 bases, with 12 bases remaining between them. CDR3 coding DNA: TGTGCCAGCAGTTTGGACGTAGCGTACTCCTACAATGAGCAGTTCTTC. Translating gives CASSLDVAYSYNEQFF.

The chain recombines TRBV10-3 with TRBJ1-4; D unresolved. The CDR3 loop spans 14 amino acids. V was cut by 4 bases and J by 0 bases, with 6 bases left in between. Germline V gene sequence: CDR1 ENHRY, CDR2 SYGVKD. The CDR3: CAISAVATNEKLFF. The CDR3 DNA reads TGTGCCATCAGTGCGGTAGCAACTAATGAAAAACTGTTTTTT.

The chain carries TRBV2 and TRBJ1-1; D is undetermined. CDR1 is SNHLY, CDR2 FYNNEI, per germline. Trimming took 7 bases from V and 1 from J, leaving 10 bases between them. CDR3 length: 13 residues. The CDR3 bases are TGTGCCAGCATGGAAAATAGGAACACTGAAGCTTTCTTT. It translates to CASMENRNTEAFF.

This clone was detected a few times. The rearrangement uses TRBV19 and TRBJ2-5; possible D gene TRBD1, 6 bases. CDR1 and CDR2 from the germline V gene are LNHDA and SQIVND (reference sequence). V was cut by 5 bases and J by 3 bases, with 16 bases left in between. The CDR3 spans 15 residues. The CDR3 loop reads CASSPYYTGKETQYF. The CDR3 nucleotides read TGTGCCAGTAGTCCGTATTACACAGGGAAAGAGACCCAGTACTTC.

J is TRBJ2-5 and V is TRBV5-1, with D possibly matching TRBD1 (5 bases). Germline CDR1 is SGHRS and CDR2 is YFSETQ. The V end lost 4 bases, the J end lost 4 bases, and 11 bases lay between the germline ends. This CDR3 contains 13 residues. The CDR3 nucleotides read TGCGCCAGCAGCCAGGGTTTTCGAGAGACCCAGTACTTC. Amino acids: CASSQGFRETQYF.